This paragraph covers one T cell receptor beta chain sequence. The data derive from a study of T cell changes during pregnancy in multiple sclerosis. The repertoire was sequenced with immunoSEQ multiplex PCR; TCRdb's copy has only in-frame clones and lacks some. The table has 75,000 to 85,000 clones, 85% to 95% seen once. The CDR3 has 13 residues. Germline CDR1 and CDR2: SGHTA and FQGNSA. V was shortened by 5 bases and J by 11 bases, with 18 bases between the two germline ends. The chain recombines TRBV7-2 with TRBJ1-1; a possible D gene is TRBD1 (6 bases). This TCR was sampled from a female donor with multiple sclerosis, enrolled in a pregnancy study. Sequences were derived from peripheral blood, sampled in the second trimester of pregnancy. The CDR3 region is CASSALGGGSAFF. Written as DNA, the CDR3 is TGTGCCAGCAGCGCCCTGGGCGGGGGCTCGGCTTTCTTT.